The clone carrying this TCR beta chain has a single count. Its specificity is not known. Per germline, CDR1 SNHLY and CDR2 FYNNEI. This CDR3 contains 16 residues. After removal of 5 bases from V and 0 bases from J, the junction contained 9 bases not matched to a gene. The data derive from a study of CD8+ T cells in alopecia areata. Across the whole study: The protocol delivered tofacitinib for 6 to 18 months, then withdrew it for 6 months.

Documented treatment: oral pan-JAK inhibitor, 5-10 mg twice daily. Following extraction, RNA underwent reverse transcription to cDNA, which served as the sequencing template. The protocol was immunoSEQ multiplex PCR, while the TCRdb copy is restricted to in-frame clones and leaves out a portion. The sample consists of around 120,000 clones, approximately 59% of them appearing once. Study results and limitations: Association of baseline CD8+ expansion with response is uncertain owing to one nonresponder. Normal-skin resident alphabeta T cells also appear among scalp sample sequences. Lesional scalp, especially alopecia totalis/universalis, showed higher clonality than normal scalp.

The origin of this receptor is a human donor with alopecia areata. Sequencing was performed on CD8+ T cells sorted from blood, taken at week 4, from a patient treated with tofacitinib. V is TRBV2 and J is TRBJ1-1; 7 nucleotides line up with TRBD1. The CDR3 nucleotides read TGTGCCAGCAGTCTGGGAACAGGGGCCATGAACACTGAAGCTTTCTTT. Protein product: CASSLGTGAMNTEAFF.